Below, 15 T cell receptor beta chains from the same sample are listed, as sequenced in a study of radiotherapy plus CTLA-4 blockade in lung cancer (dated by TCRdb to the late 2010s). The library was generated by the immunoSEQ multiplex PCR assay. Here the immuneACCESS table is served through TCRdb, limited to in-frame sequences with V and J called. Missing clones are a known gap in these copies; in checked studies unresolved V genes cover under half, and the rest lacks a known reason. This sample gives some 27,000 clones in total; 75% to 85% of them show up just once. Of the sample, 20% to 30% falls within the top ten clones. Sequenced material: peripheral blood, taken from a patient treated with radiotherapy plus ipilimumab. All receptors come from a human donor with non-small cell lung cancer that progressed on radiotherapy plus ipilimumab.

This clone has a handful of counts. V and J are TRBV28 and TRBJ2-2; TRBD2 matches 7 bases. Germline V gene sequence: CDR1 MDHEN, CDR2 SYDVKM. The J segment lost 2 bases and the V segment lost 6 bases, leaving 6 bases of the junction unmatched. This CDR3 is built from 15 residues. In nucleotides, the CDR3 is TGTGCCAGCAGCTTAGCGGGTACTAACACCGGGGAGCTGTTTTTT. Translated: CASSLAGTNTGELFF.

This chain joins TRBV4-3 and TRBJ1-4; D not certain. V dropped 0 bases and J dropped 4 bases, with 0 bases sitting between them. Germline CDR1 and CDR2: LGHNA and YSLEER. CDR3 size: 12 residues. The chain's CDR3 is CASSQDNEKLFF. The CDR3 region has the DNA TGCGCCAGCAGCCAAGATAATGAAAAACTGTTTTTT.

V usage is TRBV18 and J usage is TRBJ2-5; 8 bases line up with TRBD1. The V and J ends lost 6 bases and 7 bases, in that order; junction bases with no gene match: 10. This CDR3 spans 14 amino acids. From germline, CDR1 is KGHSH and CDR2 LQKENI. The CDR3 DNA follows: TGTGCCAGCTCCCTTGGGACAGGCCCCGGGACCCAGTACTTC. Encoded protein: CASSLGTGPGTQYF. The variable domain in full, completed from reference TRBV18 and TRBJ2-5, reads NAGVMQNPRHLVRRRGQEARLRCSPMKGHSHVYWYRQLPEEGLKFMVYLQKENIIDESGMPKERFSAEFPKEGPSILRIQQVVRGDSAAYFCASSLGTGPGTQYFGPGTRLLVL.

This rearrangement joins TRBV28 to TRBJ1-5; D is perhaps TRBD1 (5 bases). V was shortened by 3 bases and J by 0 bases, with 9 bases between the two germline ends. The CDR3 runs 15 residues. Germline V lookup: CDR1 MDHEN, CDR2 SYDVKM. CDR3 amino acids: CASSFSGGSNQPQHF. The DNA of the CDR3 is TGTGCCAGCAGTTTTTCCGGGGGTAGCAATCAGCCCCAGCATTTT.

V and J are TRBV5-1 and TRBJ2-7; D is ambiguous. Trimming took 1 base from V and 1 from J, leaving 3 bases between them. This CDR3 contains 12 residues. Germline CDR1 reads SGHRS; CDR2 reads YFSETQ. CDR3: CASSLQSYEQYF. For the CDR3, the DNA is TGCGCCAGCAGCTTGCAATCCTACGAGCAGTACTTC.

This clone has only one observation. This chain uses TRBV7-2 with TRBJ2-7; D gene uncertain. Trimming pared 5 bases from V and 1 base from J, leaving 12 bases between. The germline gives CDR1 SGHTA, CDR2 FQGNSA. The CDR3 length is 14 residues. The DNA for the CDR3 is TGTGCCAGCAGCCTAGACGGGCGATCCTACGAGCAGTACTTC. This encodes CASSLDGRSYEQYF.

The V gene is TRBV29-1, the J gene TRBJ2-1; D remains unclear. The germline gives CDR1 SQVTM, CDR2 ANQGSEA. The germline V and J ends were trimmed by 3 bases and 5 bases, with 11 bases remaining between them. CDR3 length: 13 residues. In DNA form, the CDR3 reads TGCAGCGTTGATAATAGCAGACACAATGAGCAGTTCTTC. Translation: CSVDNSRHNEQFF.

CDR3 sequence reads: CASSLRTGITYEQYF. CDR3 sequence (DNA): TGTGCCAGCAGCTTAAGGACAGGTATCACCTACGAGCAGTACTTC. The chain carries TRBV7-8 and TRBJ2-7; TRBD1 agrees at 7 bases. The CDR3 length is 15 residues. V shed 2 bases and J 2 bases; nucleotides not matched to a gene: 6. CDR1 SGHVS and CDR2 FQNEAQ come from the germline V gene.

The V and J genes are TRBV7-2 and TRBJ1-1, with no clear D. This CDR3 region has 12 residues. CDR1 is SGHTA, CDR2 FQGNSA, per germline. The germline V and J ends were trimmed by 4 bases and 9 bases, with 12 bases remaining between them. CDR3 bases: TGTGCCAGCAGCTCTCCCCGGCGGCAAGCTTTCTTT. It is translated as CASSSPRRQAFF.

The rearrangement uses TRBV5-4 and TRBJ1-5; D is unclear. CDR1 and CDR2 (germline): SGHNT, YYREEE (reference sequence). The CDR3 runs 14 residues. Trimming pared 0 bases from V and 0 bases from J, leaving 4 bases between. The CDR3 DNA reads TGTGCCAGCAGCTTGGGGGGTAGCAATCAGCCCCAGCATTTT. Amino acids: CASSLGGSNQPQHF.

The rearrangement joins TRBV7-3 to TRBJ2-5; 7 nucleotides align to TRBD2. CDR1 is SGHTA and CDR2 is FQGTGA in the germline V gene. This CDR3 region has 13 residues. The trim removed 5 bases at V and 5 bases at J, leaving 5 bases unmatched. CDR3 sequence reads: CASSPGGRETQYF. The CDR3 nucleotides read TGTGCCAGCAGCCCGGGGGGTCGGGAGACCCAGTACTTC.

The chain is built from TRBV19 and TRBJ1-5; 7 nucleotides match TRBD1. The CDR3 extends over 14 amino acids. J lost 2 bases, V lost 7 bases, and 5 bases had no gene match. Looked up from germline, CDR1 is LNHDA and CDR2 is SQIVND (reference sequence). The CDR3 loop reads CASTPQGGNQPQHF. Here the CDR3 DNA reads TGTGCCAGTACCCCTCAGGGGGGCAATCAGCCCCAGCATTTT.

The CDR3 bases are TGTGCCAGCAGCTTATCCCCGGGGACGGAAACTGAAGCTTTCTTT. Translating gives CASSLSPGTETEAFF. The chain recombines TRBV5-5 with TRBJ1-1; perhaps TRBD1 as D (5 bases). Trimming cost V 2 bases and J 5 bases, with 16 bases left between them. The CDR3 consists of 15 residues. Germline V gene data show CDR1 as SGHKS and CDR2 as YYEKEE (reference sequence).

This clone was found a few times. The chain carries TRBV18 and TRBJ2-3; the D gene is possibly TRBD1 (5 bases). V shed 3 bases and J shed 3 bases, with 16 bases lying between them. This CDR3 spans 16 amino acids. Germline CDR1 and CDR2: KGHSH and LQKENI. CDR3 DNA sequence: TGTGCCAGCTCACCCACCCAAGGCAGGGTGACAGATACGCAGTATTTT. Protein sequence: CASSPTQGRVTDTQYF. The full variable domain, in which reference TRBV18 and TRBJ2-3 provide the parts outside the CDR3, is NAGVMQNPRHLVRRRGQEARLRCSPMKGHSHVYWYRQLPEEGLKFMVYLQKENIIDESGMPKERFSAEFPKEGPSILRIQQVVRGDSAAYFCASSPTQGRVTDTQYFGPGTRLTVL.

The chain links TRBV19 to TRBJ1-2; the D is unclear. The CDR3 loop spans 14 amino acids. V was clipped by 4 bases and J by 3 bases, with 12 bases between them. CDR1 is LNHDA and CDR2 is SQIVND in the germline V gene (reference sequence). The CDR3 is CASSRTLRDYGYTF. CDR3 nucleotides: TGTGCCAGTAGTAGAACTTTACGTGACTATGGCTACACCTTC.